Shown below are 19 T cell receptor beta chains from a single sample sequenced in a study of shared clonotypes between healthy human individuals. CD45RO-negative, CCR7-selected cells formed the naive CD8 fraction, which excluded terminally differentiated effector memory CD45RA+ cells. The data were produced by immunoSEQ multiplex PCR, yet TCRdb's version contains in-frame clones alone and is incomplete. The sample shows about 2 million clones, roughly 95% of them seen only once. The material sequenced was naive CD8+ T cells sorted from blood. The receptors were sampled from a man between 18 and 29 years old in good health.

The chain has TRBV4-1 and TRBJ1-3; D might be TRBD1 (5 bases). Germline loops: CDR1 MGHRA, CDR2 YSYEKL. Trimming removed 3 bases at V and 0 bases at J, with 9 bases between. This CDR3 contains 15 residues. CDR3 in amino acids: CASSQDTYSGNTIYF. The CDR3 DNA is TGCGCCAGCAGCCAGGACACTTACTCTGGAAACACCATATATTTT.

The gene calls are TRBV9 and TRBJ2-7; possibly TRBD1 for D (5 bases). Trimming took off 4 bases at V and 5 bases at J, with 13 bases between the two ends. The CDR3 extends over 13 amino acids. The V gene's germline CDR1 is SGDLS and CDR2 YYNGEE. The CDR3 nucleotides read TGTGCCAGCAGCCCCGAGACAGCCAACGAGCAGTACTTC. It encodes CASSPETANEQYF.

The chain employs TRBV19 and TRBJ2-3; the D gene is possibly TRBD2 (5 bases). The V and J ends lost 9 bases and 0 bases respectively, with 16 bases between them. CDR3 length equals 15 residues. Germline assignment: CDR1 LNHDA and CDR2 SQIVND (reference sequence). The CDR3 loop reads CASTQSGSSTDTQYF. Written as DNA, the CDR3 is TGTGCCAGCACCCAGAGCGGATCTAGCACAGATACGCAGTATTTT.

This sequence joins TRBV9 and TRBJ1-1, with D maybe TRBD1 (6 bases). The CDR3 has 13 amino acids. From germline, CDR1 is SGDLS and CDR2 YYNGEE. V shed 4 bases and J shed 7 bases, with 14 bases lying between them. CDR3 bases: TGTGCCAGCAGCCAACAGGGTGGTGTTGAAGCTTTCTTT. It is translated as CASSQQGGVEAFF.

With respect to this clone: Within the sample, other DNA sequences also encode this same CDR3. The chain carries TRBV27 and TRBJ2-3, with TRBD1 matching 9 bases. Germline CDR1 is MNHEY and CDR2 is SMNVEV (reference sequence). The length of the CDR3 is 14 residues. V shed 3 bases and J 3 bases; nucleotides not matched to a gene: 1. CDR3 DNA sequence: TGTGCCAGCAGTTTGGGGACAGGGACAGATACGCAGTATTTT. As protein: CASSLGTGTDTQYF.

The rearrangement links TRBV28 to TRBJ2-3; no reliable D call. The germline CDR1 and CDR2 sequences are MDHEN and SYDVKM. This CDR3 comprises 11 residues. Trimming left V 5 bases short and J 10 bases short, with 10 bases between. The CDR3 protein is CASSQTGAQYF. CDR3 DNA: TGTGCCAGCAGTCAAACTGGGGCGCAGTATTTT.

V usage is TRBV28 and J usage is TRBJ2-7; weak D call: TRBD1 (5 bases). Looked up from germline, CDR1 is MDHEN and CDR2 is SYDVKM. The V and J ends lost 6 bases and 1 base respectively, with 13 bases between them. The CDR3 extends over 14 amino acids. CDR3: CASSPGFESYEQYF. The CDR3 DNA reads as TGTGCCAGCAGCCCAGGGTTTGAGTCCTACGAGCAGTACTTC. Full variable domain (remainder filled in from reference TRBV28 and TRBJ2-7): DVKVTQSSRYLVKRTGEKVFLECVQDMDHENMFWYRQDPGLGLRLIYFSYDVKMKEKGDIPEGYSVSREKKERFSLILESASTNQTSMYLCASSPGFESYEQYFGPGTRLTVT.

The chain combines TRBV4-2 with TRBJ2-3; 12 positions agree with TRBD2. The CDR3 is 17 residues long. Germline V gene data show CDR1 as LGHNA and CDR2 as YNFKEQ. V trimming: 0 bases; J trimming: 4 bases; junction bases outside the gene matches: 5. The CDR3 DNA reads TGTGCCAGCAGCCAAGATATGCCTAGCGGGGGGGCAGATACGCAGTATTTT. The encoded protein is CASSQDMPSGGADTQYF.

CDR3 in amino acids: CAWSPTAFQETQYF. CDR3 DNA: TGTGCCTGGAGTCCCACCGCCTTTCAAGAGACCCAGTACTTC. The chain joins TRBV30 to TRBJ2-5; D call uncertain. The CDR3 has 14 residues. Trimming left V 2 bases short and J 2 bases short, with 12 bases between. CDR1 is GTSNPN, CDR2 SVGIG, per germline (reference sequence).

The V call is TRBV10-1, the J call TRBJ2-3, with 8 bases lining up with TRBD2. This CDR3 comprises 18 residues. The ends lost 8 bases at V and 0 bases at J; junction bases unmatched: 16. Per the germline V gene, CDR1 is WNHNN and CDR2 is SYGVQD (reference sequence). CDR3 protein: CASGGWREVPVSTDTQYF. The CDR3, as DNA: TGCGCCAGCGGGGGTTGGCGGGAGGTTCCGGTAAGCACAGATACGCAGTATTTT.

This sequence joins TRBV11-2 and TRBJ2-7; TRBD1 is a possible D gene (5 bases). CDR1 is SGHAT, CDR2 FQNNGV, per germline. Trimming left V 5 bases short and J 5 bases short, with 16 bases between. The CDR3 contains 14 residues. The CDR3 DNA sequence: TGTGCCAGCAGCATACTCGACAGTTCGGACGAGCAGTACTTC. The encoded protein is CASSILDSSDEQYF.

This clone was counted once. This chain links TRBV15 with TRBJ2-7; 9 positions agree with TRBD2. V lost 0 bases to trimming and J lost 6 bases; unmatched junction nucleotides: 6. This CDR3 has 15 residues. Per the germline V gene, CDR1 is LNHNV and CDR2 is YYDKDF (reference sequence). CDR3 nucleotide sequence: TGTGCCACCAGCAGAGAGTGGCGGGGGGGCCTCGAGCAGTACTTC. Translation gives CATSREWRGGLEQYF.

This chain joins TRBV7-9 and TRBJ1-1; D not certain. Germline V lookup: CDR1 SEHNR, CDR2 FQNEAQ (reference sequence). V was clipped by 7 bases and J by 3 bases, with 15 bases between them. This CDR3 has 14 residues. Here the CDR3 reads CASMDLLNDTEAFF. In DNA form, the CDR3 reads TGTGCCAGCATGGATTTGTTGAATGACACTGAAGCTTTCTTT.

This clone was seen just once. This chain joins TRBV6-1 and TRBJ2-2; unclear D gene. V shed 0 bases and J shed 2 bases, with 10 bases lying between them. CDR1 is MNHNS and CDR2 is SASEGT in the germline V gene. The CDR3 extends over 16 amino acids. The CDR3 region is CASSEASTTNTGELFF. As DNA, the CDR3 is TGTGCCAGCAGTGAAGCATCCACGACAAACACCGGGGAGCTGTTTTTT.

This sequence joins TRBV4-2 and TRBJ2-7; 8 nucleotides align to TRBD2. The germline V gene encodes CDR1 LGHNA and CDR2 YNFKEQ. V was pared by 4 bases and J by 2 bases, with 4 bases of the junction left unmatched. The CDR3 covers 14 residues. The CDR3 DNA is TGTGCCAGCAGCCTTATAGCGGGACCCTACGAGCAGTACTTC. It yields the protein CASSLIAGPYEQYF.

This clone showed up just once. The CDR3 is CASSYSGTHHEQFF. In DNA form, the CDR3 reads TGTGCCAGCAGTTACTCAGGGACCCATCATGAGCAGTTCTTC. V gene TRBV6-5 combines with J gene TRBJ2-1, with D possibly called TRBD1 or TRBD2 (5 bases each). The germline V gene encodes CDR1 MNHEY and CDR2 SVGAGI. The CDR3 is 14 amino acids. Trimming shortened V by 0 bases and J by 8 bases, and 11 bases separated the two germline ends.

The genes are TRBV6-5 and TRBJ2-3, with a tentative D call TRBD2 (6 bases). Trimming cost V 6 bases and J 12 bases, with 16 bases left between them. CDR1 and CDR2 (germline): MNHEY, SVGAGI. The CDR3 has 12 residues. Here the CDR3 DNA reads TGTGCCAGCAGCCCCGGGACTGGCAATCAGTATTTT. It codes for CASSPGTGNQYF.

The CDR3 coding sequence is TGCGCCAGCAGCCAGACCGCGCCGACATGGGGAGATGGCTACACCTTC. This sequence encodes CASSQTAPTWGDGYTF. The chain has TRBV4-3 and TRBJ1-2; D gene uncertain. The V and J ends lost 3 bases and 6 bases respectively, with 20 bases between them. CDR1 and CDR2 from the germline V gene are LGHNA and YSLEER. The CDR3 is 16 amino acids.

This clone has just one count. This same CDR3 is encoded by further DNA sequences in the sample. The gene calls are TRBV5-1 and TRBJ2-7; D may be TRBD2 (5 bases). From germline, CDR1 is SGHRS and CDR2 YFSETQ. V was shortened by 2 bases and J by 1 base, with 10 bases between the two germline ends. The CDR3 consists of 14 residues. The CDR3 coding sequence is TGCGCCAGCAGCTTCGAGGGTTCGTCCTACGAGCAGTACTTC. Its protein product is CASSFEGSSYEQYF. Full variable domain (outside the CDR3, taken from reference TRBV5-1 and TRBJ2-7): KAGVTQTPRYLIKTRGQQVTLSCSPISGHRSVSWYQQTPGQGLQFLFEYFSETQRNKGNFPGRFSGRQFSNSRSEMNVSTLELGDSALYLCASSFEGSSYEQYFGPGTRLTVT.